A single sample is the source of the 30 T cell receptor beta chains below, sequenced in a study of T cells after yellow fever vaccination. TCRdb called the 5' RACE reads again in MiXCR, with one record for every CDR3 protein. The sample records 300,000 to 350,000 distinct CDR3 sequences, around 4.1% being singletons. The sample here was PBMCs, taken 5 days after the yellow fever booster vaccination. These receptors all stem from a man aged 18 to 30 who received the YFV17D yellow fever vaccine.

This clonotype showed up just a few times. V usage is TRBV6-5 and J usage is TRBJ2-7; D is possibly TRBD1 or TRBD2 (5 bases each). The V end lost 5 bases, the J end lost 3 bases, and 11 bases lay between the germline ends. The germline CDR1 and CDR2 sequences are MNHEY and SVGAGI. The CDR3 totals 13 residues. The CDR3 DNA is TGTGCCAGCAGTCGGGACGGATTCTACGAGCAGTACTTC. Amino acids: CASSRDGFYEQYF.

This clonotype was counted ten times or more. The chain employs TRBV5-1 and TRBJ1-2, with D uncertain. Trimming left V 0 bases short and J 2 bases short, with 8 bases between. Germline CDR1 reads SGHRS; CDR2 reads YFSETQ. The length of the CDR3 is 14 residues. CDR3 sequence: CASSLVQSNYGYTF. CDR3 sequence (DNA): TGCGCCAGCAGCTTGGTACAGTCCAACTATGGCTACACCTTC.

This clonotype showed up just a few times. The chain employs TRBV7-9 and TRBJ1-3; D unclear. The CDR3 length is 16 residues. The V gene lost 2 bases and the J gene lost 0 bases, with 11 bases spanning the gap. CDR1 and CDR2 from the germline V gene are SEHNR and FQNEAQ (reference sequence). The CDR3: CASSLTSPSSGNTIYF. The CDR3 DNA reads as TGTGCCAGCAGCTTAACCTCGCCTTCCTCTGGAAACACCATATATTTT.

The gene calls are TRBV7-2 and TRBJ1-1; D unresolved. Trimming removed 2 bases from V and 4 bases from J, with 5 bases in between. Germline lookup yields CDR1 SGHTA and CDR2 FQGNSA. The CDR3 runs to 12 residues. CDR3 in amino acids: CASSLLFTEAFF. The CDR3 region has the DNA TGTGCCAGCAGCTTACTCTTCACTGAAGCTTTCTTT.

The chain uses TRBV6-2 or TRBV6-3 and TRBJ2-7, with 10 bases that match TRBD1. The CDR3 has 15 amino acids. The germline V gene has CDR1 MNHEY and CDR2 SVGEGT. Trimming at V came to 4 bases and at J to 2 bases, leaving 5 bases not matched to a gene. This CDR3 reads CASSSLTGGPYEQYF. The DNA for the CDR3 is TGTGCCAGCAGTTCCCTGACAGGGGGCCCCTACGAGCAGTACTTC.

The chain carries TRBV9 and TRBJ1-6; D not certain. This CDR3 is 12 amino acids long. Trimming stripped 4 bases from V and 11 bases from J, with 10 bases between. Germline V gene data show CDR1 as SGDLS and CDR2 as YYNGEE. CDR3 bases: TGTGCCAGCAGCACGGGTAGTCCACCCCTCCACTTT. Protein: CASSTGSPPLHF.

CDR3 sequence reads: CASSPLGRRITDTQYF. For the CDR3, the DNA is TGTGCCAGCAGCCCTCTTGGCCGACGCATCACAGATACGCAGTATTTT. The chain recombines TRBV7-9 with TRBJ2-3; no firm D call. The length of the CDR3 is 16 residues. V shed 5 bases and J shed 2 bases, with 17 bases lying between them. Germline assignment: CDR1 SEHNR and CDR2 FQNEAQ (reference sequence).

Turning to this clonotype: The CDR3 ends on some other residue instead of the conserved phenylalanine or tryptophan, so this is likely a read error. The chain uses TRBV25-1 and TRBJ2-5, with D possibly being TRBD1 (5 bases). V lost 3 bases to trimming and J lost 4 bases, with 12 bases between them. Germline V gene data show CDR1 as MGHDK and CDR2 as SYGVNS. The CDR3 has 14 residues. The CDR3 loop reads CASSEAGIVETQYL. The CDR3 nucleotides read TGTGCCAGCAGTGAGGCAGGGATCGTAGAGACCCAGTACTTG.

This clonotype was found many times. This sequence joins TRBV20-1 and TRBJ2-2; 7 bases match TRBD2. The CDR3 spans 13 residues. Germline trimming cut 7 bases from V and 0 bases from J; bases unmatched to any gene: 2. From germline, CDR1 is DFQATT and CDR2 SNEGSKA (reference sequence). CDR3 nucleotides: TGCAGTGGGGGAGGGACGAACACCGGGGAGCTGTTTTTT. It is translated as CSGGGTNTGELFF.

The rearrangement links TRBV9 to TRBJ1-5; D is uncertain. CDR1 SGDLS and CDR2 YYNGEE come from the germline V gene. V gave up 2 bases and J gave up 5 bases, with 14 bases separating them. The CDR3 consists of 15 residues. As DNA, the CDR3 is TGTGCCAGCAGCGTGAAGGGCGGTGTCTATCAGCCCCAGCATTTT. Amino acids: CASSVKGGVYQPQHF.

This clonotype has a count of ten or more. The chain links TRBV18 to TRBJ2-1; no definite D call. The V end lost 3 bases, the J end lost 4 bases, and 7 bases lay between the germline ends. CDR1 and CDR2 (germline): KGHSH, LQKENI. The CDR3 spans 13 residues. This chain's CDR3 is CASSPTTYNEQFF. In DNA form, the CDR3 reads TGTGCCAGCTCACCTACAACTTACAATGAGCAGTTCTTC.

This clonotype came up a few times. The chain couples TRBV4-1 to TRBJ2-7, with D maybe TRBD1 (5 bases). This CDR3 comprises 15 residues. The germline gives CDR1 MGHRA, CDR2 YSYEKL. The V end was cut by 0 bases, the J end by 3 bases, with 12 bases between. Here the CDR3 reads CASSQDQGSLYEQYV. In DNA, the CDR3 is TGCGCCAGCAGCCAAGATCAGGGAAGCCTCTACGAGCAGTACGTC.

This clonotype was detected ten times or more. CDR3 nucleotide sequence: TGTGCCAGCAGCCCGCGCCGGGGCTCTGGGGCCAACGTCCTGACTTTC. It encodes CASSPRRGSGANVLTF. The genes are TRBV11-2 and TRBJ2-6; a weak D match, TRBD2 (5 bases). The ends were cut back, 5 bases at V and 0 bases at J, with 11 bases in the middle. The CDR3 sequence is 16 residues long. The germline V gene has CDR1 SGHAT and CDR2 FQNNGV.

V and J are TRBV4-3 and TRBJ1-2; the match to TRBD1 covers 7 bases. CDR1 is LGHNA and CDR2 is YSLEER in the germline V gene. V was clipped by 4 bases and J by 5 bases; unmatched bases: 7. The CDR3 runs to 14 residues. The CDR3 DNA reads as TGCGCCAGCAGCCGAGGGGGCAGATCTTATGGCTACACCTTC. This gives the protein CASSRGGRSYGYTF.

The sample holds many counts of this clonotype. The chain combines TRBV28 with TRBJ1-2, with 8 bases fitting TRBD1. CDR3 length equals 15 residues. Germline V lookup: CDR1 MDHEN, CDR2 SYDVKM. J lost 3 bases, V lost 5 bases, and 8 bases had no gene match. The CDR3, as DNA: TGTGCCAGCAGTCCACGGGACAGGAGTTACTATGGCTACACCTTC. It translates to CASSPRDRSYYGYTF.

This clonotype was counted many times. The chain is built from TRBV6-1 and TRBJ1-1, with a possible D match to TRBD1 (5 bases). There are 14 residues in the CDR3. The germline V and J ends were trimmed by 6 bases and 1 base, with 12 bases remaining between them. The germline V gene has CDR1 MNHNS and CDR2 SASEGT. The CDR3 spells CASRLGTANTEAFF. The CDR3, as DNA: TGTGCCAGCAGACTAGGGACGGCGAACACTGAAGCTTTCTTT.

This clonotype was recorded a few times. The rearrangement links TRBV19 to TRBJ1-1; D might be TRBD1 (5 bases). The V gene lost 8 bases and the J gene lost 1 base, with 11 bases spanning the gap. The CDR3 covers 13 residues. Germline CDR1 reads LNHDA; CDR2 reads SQIVND (reference sequence). The chain's CDR3 is CASGTSGNTEAFF. Written as DNA, the CDR3 is TGTGCCAGTGGGACCTCAGGGAACACTGAAGCTTTCTTT. The variable domain in full, with the rest retrieved from reference TRBV19 and TRBJ1-1, is DGGITQSPKYLFRKEGQNVTLSCEQNLNHDAMYWYRQDPGQGLRLIYYSQIVNDFQKGDIAEGYSVSREKKESFPLTVTSAQKNPTAFYLCASGTSGNTEAFFGQGTRLTVV.

Note on this clonotype: A much larger clone sits a single nucleotide away, making a read error possible. Since no conserved phenylalanine or tryptophan closes the CDR3, a read error is the likely cause. V is TRBV7-2 and J is TRBJ1-2; D may be TRBD1 (6 bases). The germline gives CDR1 SGHTA, CDR2 FQGNSA. CDR3 length equals 16 residues. The V end was cut by 0 bases, the J end by 4 bases, with 15 bases between. CDR3 nucleotide sequence: TGTGCCAGCAGCTTAGCGTCACAGGGCTTAGGCTATGGCTACACCTCC. Translation gives CASSLASQGLGYGYTS.

The V gene is TRBV15, the J gene TRBJ2-5; D gene unclear. CDR1 is LNHNV, CDR2 YYDKDF, per germline (reference sequence). V lost 3 bases and J 5 bases, leaving 10 bases between the germline ends. The CDR3 length is 13 residues. The CDR3 nucleotides read TGTGCCACCAGCAGGGCTACCCCGGAGACCCAGTACTTC. Translation: CATSRATPETQYF. Full variable domain (outside the CDR3, taken from reference TRBV15 and TRBJ2-5): DAMVIQNPRYQVTQFGKPVTLSCSQTLNHNVMYWYQQKSSQAPKLLFHYYDKDFNNEADTPDNFQSRRPNTSFCFLDIRSPGLGDTAMYLCATSRATPETQYFGPGTRLLVL.

The table lists this clonotype with a few counts. This chain connects TRBV5-4 to TRBJ1-1; 8 nucleotides align to TRBD1. Germline lookup yields CDR1 SGHNT and CDR2 YYREEE (reference sequence). V lost 2 bases and J lost 5; bases outside the gene matches: 5. This CDR3 contains 14 residues. The CDR3 protein is CASSFDRGGTEAFF. In DNA form, the CDR3 reads TGTGCCAGCAGCTTTGACAGGGGAGGGACTGAAGCTTTCTTT.

This clonotype was observed many times. This chain links TRBV7-8 with TRBJ1-6; no definite D call. Trimming shortened V by 3 bases and J by 7 bases, and 10 bases separated the two germline ends. This CDR3 comprises 14 residues. Germline V gives CDR1 SGHVS, CDR2 FQNEAQ. CDR3 sequence: CASSFQTGNSPLHF. In nucleotides, the CDR3 is TGTGCCAGCAGCTTCCAGACTGGGAATTCACCCCTCCACTTT.

This clonotype was picked up many times. The gene calls are TRBV3-1 and TRBJ1-1; tentatively, D is TRBD1 (5 bases). The CDR3 is made up of 14 amino acids. The V end lost 4 bases, the J end lost 3 bases, and 12 bases lay between the germline ends. The germline V gene encodes CDR1 LGHDT and CDR2 YNNKEL (reference sequence). The CDR3 coding sequence is TGTGCCAGCAGCCGCCAGGCGGGGGACACTGAAGCTTTCTTT. This gives the protein CASSRQAGDTEAFF.

This clonotype came up a few times. CDR3: CASSELSSLNSYEQYV. The CDR3 DNA follows: TGTGCCAGCAGTGAGTTGTCAAGCCTGAACTCCTACGAGCAGTACGTC. The chain couples TRBV25-1 to TRBJ2-7; D unclear. Germline-derived CDR1 and CDR2 are MGHDK and SYGVNS. This CDR3 has 16 amino acids. Deletions cut 3 bases from V and 0 bases from J, with 15 bases between.

This rearrangement joins TRBV14 to TRBJ1-1; weak D call: TRBD1 (6 bases). The CDR3 has 16 residues. V dropped 4 bases and J dropped 0 bases, with 15 bases sitting between them. Germline values: CDR1 SGHDN, CDR2 FVKESK. The CDR3 spells CASSLGGPSMNTEAFF. CDR3 in DNA: TGTGCCAGCAGCCTAGGGGGTCCCAGTATGAACACTGAAGCTTTCTTT.

The rearrangement joins TRBV4-2 to TRBJ1-6, with D tentatively TRBD1 (5 bases). CDR3 length equals 14 residues. V was cut by 4 bases and J by 10 bases, with 14 bases left in between. The germline CDR1 and CDR2 sequences are LGHNA and YNFKEQ. DNA for the CDR3: TGTGCCAGCAGCCCCCTCAGGGACGGGTCACCCCTCCACTTT. It yields the protein CASSPLRDGSPLHF.

This clonotype was observed at least ten times. The chain recombines TRBV7-2 with TRBJ2-2, with a tentative D call TRBD1 (6 bases). Per the germline V gene, CDR1 is SGHTA and CDR2 is FQGNSA. Trimming took 5 bases from V and 8 from J, leaving 9 bases between them. This CDR3 comprises 12 residues. The CDR3 DNA reads as TGTGCCAGCAGCACCAGGGGTGGGGAGCTGTTTTTT. Translated, it gives CASSTRGGELFF. The full variable domain, in which reference TRBV7-2 and TRBJ2-2 provide the parts outside the CDR3, is GAGVSQSPSNKVTEKGKDVELRCDPISGHTALYWYRQSLGQGLEFLIYFQGNSAPDKSGLPSDRFSAERTGGSVSTLTIQRTQQEDSAVYLCASSTRGGELFFGEGSRLTVL.

This clonotype was seen only a few times. The chain carries TRBV4-3 and TRBJ2-2; the match to TRBD1 covers 8 bases. The junction had 12 bases not matched to a gene; V was cut back by 4 bases and J by 8 bases. This CDR3 is built from 16 residues. CDR1 and CDR2 (germline): LGHNA, YSLEER. The CDR3 bases are TGCGCCAGCAGCCCCCAGGGGGCCCCGGTCACTGGGGAGCTGTTTTTT. It codes for CASSPQGAPVTGELFF.

At least ten counts were recorded for this clonotype. The V gene is TRBV12-3 or TRBV12-4, the J gene TRBJ2-5; TRBD2 aligns across 7 bases. Unmatched junction bases numbered 6, after V lost 3 bases and J lost 5 bases. This CDR3 has 14 residues. The CDR3 spells CASSFVSGEETQYF. CDR3 DNA: TGTGCCAGCAGTTTCGTCAGCGGGGAGGAGACCCAGTACTTC.

This clonotype was detected ten times or more. The chain joins TRBV4-2 to TRBJ1-1; tentatively, D is TRBD1 (5 bases). CDR3 length equals 15 residues. Per the germline V gene, CDR1 is LGHNA and CDR2 is YNFKEQ. V shed 0 bases and J shed 2 bases, with 10 bases lying between them. The CDR3 DNA sequence: TGTGCCAGCAGCCAAGATGGGGGAGAAAACACTGAAGCTTTCTTT. It specifies CASSQDGGENTEAFF.

The table lists this clonotype with a few counts. V and J are TRBV12-5 and TRBJ2-3, with TRBD2 matching 9 bases. The junction had 4 bases not matched to a gene; V was cut back by 3 bases and J by 0 bases. CDR1 and CDR2 from the germline V gene are LGHNT and FRNRAP. The CDR3 has 16 amino acids. CDR3 sequence reads: CASGFNSGGSTDTQYF. The CDR3 coding sequence is TGTGCTAGTGGTTTTAATAGCGGGGGTAGCACAGATACGCAGTATTTT.